This T cell receptor (beta chain) was sequenced for a study of control samples from healthy donors and cancer patients. Libraries were prepared by immunoSEQ multiplex PCR; TCRdb keeps only in-frame clonotypes and omits some of them. The sample shows approximately 190,000 clones, and roughly 2% sits with its ten largest clones. CDR1 and CDR2 from the germline V gene are MNHEY and SVGAGI. V dropped 7 bases and J dropped 7 bases, with 13 bases sitting between them. The CDR3 loop spans 12 amino acids. This sequence originates from a woman aged 25 to 39 in good health. Input material: blood. The chain recombines TRBV6-5 with TRBJ1-2; D might be TRBD1 (5 bases). The CDR3 here is CASNLLGGGYTF. The CDR3 DNA is TGTGCCAGCAACCTTCTGGGGGGTGGCTACACCTTC.